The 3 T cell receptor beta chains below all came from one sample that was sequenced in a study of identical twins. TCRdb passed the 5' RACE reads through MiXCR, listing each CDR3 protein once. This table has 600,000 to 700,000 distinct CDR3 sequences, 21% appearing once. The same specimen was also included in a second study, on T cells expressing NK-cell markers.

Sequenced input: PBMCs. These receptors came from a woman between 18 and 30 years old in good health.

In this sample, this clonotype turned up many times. This chain's CDR3 is CSTRAGVPNTEAFF. DNA for the CDR3: TGCAGTACGCGCGCAGGGGTTCCTAACACTGAAGCTTTCTTT. The genes are TRBV20-1 and TRBJ1-1, with D possibly being TRBD1 (6 bases). The germline gives CDR1 DFQATT, CDR2 SNEGSKA (reference sequence). Trimming cost V 8 bases and J 2 bases, with 18 bases left between them. This CDR3 comprises 14 residues.

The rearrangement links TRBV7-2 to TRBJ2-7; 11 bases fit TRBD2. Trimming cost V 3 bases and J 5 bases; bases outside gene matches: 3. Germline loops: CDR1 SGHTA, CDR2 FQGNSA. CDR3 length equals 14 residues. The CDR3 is CASSFLAGGDEQYF. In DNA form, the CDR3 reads TGTGCCAGCAGCTTTCTAGCGGGAGGTGACGAGCAGTACTTC.

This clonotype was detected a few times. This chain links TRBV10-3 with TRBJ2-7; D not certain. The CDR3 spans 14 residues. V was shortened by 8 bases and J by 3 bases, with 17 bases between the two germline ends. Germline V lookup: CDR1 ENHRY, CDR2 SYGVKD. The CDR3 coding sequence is TGTGCCATCGCCTTCAGTGTCACAGACTACGAGCAGTACTTC. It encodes CAIAFSVTDYEQYF.